This T cell receptor (beta chain) was sequenced during a study of cytomegalovirus exposure and HLA in healthy donors. 60 Vbeta and 13 Jbeta primers were used in PCR. The method was immunoSEQ multiplex PCR; TCRdb's version includes in-frame clones alone and lacks a portion of them. The sample records about 140,000 clones, approximately 82% being singletons. The CDR3 has 12 residues. V lost 5 bases and J lost 7, with 12 bases in between. From germline, CDR1 is SGHDT and CDR2 YYEEEE. Healthy bone marrow donors made up the donor group. The chain uses TRBV5-6 and TRBJ1-1; D is possibly TRBD1 (6 bases). Sequenced material: PBMCs. The TCR originated in a woman aged 35 to 49 in good health and CMV-seronegative. CDR3 nucleotide sequence: TGTGCCAGCAGTTCTAGACAGGATGAAGCTTTCTTT. The encoded protein is CASSSRQDEAFF.